This paragraph reports one T cell receptor (beta chain). Its antigen remains unidentified. The sample originates from a study of shared clonotypes between healthy human individuals. Study-wide context: The composition of the donors was a couple of women and a few men aged 18 to 49. The study used three CD4 naive, three CD4 memory, two CD8 naive and one CD8 memory plate per donor. Notes on the study in general: Among donors, clonotype sharing was expected to be affected by sequencing depth.

This CDR3 is 13 amino acids long. The germline V gene encodes CDR1 SGHDN and CDR2 FVKESK. J lost 11 bases, V lost 3 bases, and 9 bases had no gene match. Each PCR replicate from the sorted subsets contained 200 to 250 ng DNA, which is about 30,000 T cell genomes. The repertoire was sequenced with immunoSEQ multiplex PCR; TCRdb's copy has only in-frame clones and lacks some. The sample has approximately 2.1 million clones; more than 80% are singletons. The sequenced material came from naive CD4+ T cells from PBMCs. Specified subset: CD45RA+ positively selected. This TCR was sampled from a man aged 18 to 35 in good health. Some clones in this sample may be carry-over from other donors' samples. J is TRBJ2-7 and V is TRBV14; 8 bases are shared with TRBD2. CDR3 DNA sequence: TGTGCCAGCAGCCAGTTGAATAGCGGGATGGAGTACTTC. Translation: CASSQLNSGMEYF. Based on the CDR3 plus reference TRBV14 and TRBJ2-7, the full variable domain is EAGVTQFPSHSVIEKGQTVTLRCDPISGHDNLYWYRRVMGKEIKFLLHFVKESKQDESGMPNNRFLAERTGGTYSTLKVQPAELEDSGVYFCASSQLNSGMEYFGPGTRLTVT.